Included here is one TCR beta chain sequence, with context. The V segment lost 5 bases and the J segment 7 bases; nucleotides outside the gene matches: 11. Germline V gene sequence: CDR1 SGHTA, CDR2 FQGNSA. The CDR3 consists of 15 residues. The sample is drawn from a study of blood T cell repertoires in COVID-19. About the research overall: Samples came from the United States, Italy and Spain, spanning acute and convalescent COVID-19. T cells, B-cell-depleted T cells, or PBMCs supplied cDNA or gDNA.

In the authors' methods: The authors estimated nucleated cell counts from reference gene primer amplification. Clones were read by immunoSEQ multiplex PCR, and TCRdb kept only the in-frame ones, dropping some. That table gives V, J and clone size, and the DNA gave D and trimming. The sample has around 75,000 clones, roughly 90% seen once. The receptor was derived from a human donor in a cohort sampled during active COVID-19. The V gene is TRBV7-2, the J gene TRBJ1-1; 9 positions match TRBD1. The material sequenced was peripheral blood. This chain's CDR3 is CASSQLTGGGSEAFF. Written as DNA, the CDR3 is TGTGCCAGCAGCCAATTGACAGGGGGAGGGAGTGAAGCTTTCTTT.